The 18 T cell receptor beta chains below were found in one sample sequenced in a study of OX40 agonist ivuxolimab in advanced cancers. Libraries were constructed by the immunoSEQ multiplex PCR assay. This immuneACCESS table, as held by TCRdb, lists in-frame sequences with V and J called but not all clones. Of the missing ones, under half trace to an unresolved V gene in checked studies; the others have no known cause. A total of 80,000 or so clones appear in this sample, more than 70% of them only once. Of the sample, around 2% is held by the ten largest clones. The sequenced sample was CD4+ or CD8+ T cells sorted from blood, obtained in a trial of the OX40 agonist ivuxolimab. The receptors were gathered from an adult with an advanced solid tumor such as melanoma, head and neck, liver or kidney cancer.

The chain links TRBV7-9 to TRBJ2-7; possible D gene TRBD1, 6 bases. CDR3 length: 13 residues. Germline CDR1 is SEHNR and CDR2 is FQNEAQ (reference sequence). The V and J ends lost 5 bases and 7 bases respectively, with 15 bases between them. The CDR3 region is CASSHREPREQYF. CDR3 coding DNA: TGTGCCAGCAGCCACAGGGAACCGCGAGAGCAGTACTTC.

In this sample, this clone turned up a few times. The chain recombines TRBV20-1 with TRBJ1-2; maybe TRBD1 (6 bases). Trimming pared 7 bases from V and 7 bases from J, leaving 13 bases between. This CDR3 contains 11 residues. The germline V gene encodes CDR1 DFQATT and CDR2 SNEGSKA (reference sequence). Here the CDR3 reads CSVPQGLGYTF. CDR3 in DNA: TGCAGTGTTCCCCAGGGGCTTGGCTACACCTTC.

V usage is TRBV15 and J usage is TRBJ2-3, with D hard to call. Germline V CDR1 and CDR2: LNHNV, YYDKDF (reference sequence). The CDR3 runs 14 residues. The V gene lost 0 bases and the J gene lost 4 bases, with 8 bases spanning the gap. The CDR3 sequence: CATSREGIPDTQYF. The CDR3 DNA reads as TGTGCCACCAGCAGAGAAGGCATACCAGATACGCAGTATTTT.

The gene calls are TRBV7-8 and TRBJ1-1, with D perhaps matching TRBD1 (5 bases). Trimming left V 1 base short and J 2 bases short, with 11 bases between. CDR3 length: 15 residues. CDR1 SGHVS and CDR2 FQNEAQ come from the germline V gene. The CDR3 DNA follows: TGTGCCAGCAGCTTAGGACAGACATCTAACACTGAAGCTTTCTTT. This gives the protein CASSLGQTSNTEAFF.

The CDR3 is CASSLARQSYEQYF. As DNA, the CDR3 is TGTGCCAGCAGCTTAGCAAGACAGTCCTACGAGCAGTACTTC. V and J are TRBV7-2 and TRBJ2-7, with TRBD1 as a possible D gene (5 bases). The germline V gene encodes CDR1 SGHTA and CDR2 FQGNSA. The V end was cut by 0 bases, the J end by 1 base, with 7 bases between. The CDR3 spans 14 residues.

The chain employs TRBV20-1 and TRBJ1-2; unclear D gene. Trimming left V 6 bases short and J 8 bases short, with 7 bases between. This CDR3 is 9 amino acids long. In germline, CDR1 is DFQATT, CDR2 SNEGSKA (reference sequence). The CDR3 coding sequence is TGCAGTGCGGAGAGGGGCTACACCTTC. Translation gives CSAERGYTF.

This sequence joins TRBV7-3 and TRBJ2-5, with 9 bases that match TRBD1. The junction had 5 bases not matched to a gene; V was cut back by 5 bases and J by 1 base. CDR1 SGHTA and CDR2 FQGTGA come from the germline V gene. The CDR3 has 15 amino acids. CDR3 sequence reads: CASSLGTGLQETQYF. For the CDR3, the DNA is TGTGCCAGCAGCCTCGGGACAGGGCTCCAAGAGACCCAGTACTTC.

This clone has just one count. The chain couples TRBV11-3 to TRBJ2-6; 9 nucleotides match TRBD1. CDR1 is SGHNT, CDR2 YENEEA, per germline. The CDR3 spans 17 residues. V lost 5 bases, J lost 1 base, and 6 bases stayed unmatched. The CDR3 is CASSRTGGPSGANVLTF. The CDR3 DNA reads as TGTGCCAGCAGCCGTACAGGGGGCCCGTCTGGGGCCAACGTCCTGACTTTC.

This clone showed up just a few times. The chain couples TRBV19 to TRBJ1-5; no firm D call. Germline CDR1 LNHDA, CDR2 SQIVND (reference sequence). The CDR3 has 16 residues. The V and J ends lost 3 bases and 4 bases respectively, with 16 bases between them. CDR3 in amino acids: CASSIHGGVINQPQHF. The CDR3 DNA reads TGTGCCAGTAGTATTCATGGCGGGGTTATAAATCAGCCCCAGCATTTT.

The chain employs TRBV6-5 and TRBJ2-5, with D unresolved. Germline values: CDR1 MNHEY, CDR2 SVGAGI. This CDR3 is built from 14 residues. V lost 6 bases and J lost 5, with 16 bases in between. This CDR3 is CASSDPGSGETQYF. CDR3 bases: TGTGCCAGCAGCGACCCTGGTTCCGGGGAGACCCAGTACTTC.

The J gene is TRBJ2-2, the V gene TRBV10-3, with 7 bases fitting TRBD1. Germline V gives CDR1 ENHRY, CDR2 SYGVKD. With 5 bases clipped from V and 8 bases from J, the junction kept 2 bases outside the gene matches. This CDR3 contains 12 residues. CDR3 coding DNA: TGTGCCATCAGTAGGGGGCAGGGGGAGCTGTTTTTT. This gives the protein CAISRGQGELFF.

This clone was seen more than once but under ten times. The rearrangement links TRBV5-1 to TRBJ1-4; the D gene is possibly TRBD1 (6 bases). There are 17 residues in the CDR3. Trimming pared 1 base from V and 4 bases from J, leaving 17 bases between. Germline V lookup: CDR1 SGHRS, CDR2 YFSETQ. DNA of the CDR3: TGCGCCAGCAGCTTGCGAACCCGCGGGGGCCGTAATGAAAAACTGTTTTTT. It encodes CASSLRTRGGRNEKLFF. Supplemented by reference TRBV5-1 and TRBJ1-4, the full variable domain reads KAGVTQTPRYLIKTRGQQVTLSCSPISGHRSVSWYQQTPGQGLQFLFEYFSETQRNKGNFPGRFSGRQFSNSRSEMNVSTLELGDSALYLCASSLRTRGGRNEKLFFGSGTQLSVL.

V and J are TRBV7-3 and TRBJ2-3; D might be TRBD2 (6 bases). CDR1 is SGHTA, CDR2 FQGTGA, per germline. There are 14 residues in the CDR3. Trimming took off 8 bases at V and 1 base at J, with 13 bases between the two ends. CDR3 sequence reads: CASSHSGGTDTQYF. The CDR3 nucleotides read TGTGCCAGCTCCCATAGCGGAGGCACAGATACGCAGTATTTT.

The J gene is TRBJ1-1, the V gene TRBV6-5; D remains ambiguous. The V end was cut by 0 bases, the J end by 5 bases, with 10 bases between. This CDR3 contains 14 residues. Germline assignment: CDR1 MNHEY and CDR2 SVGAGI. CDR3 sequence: CASSYSMAITEAFF. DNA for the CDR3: TGTGCCAGCAGTTACTCGATGGCCATAACTGAAGCTTTCTTT.

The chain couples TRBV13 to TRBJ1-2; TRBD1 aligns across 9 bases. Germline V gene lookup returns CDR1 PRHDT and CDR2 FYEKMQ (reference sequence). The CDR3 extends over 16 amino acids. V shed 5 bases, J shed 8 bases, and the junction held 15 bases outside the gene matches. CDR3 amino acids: CASSPRTGDNLRGYTF. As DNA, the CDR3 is TGTGCCAGCAGCCCCCGGACAGGGGATAATCTGAGGGGCTACACCTTC. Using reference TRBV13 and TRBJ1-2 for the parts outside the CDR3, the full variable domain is AAGVIQSPRHLIKEKRETATLKCYPIPRHDTVYWYQQGPGQDPQFLISFYEKMQSDKGSIPDRFSAQQFSDYHSELNMSSLELGDSALYFCASSPRTGDNLRGYTFGSGTRLTVV.

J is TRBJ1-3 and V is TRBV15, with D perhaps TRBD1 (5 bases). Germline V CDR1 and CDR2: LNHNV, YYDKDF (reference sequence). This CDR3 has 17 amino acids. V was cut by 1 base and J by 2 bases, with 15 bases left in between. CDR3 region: CATSRAGRGSTGNTIYF. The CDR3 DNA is TGTGCCACCAGCAGAGCGGGTCGGGGGAGCACTGGAAACACCATATATTTT.

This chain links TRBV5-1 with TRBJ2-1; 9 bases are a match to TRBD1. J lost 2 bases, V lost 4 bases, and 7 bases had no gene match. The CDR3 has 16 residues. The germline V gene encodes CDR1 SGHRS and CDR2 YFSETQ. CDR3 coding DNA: TGCGCCAGCAGCCCCTCTGACAGGGGGACCTACAATGAGCAGTTCTTC. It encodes CASSPSDRGTYNEQFF.

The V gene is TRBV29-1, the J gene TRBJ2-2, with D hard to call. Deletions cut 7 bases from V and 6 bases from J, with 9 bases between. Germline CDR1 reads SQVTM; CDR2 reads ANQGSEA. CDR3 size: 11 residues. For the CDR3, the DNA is TGCAGCGCCTCGAGGTCCGGGGAGCTGTTTTTT. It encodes CSASRSGELFF.